The T cell receptor beta chain described here comes from a study of cytomegalovirus exposure and HLA in healthy donors. A multiplex PCR was run with 60 Vbeta primers and 13 Jbeta primers. Clones were read by immunoSEQ multiplex PCR, and TCRdb kept only the in-frame ones, dropping some. There are about 67,000 clones in the sample; roughly nine tenths occur only once, and over 10% lies in the top ten. CDR1 SGHTA and CDR2 FQGNSA come from the germline V gene. V was clipped by 1 base and J by 8 bases, with 9 bases between them. This CDR3 is built from 14 residues. In the case of this clone: Its matching antigen is unknown.

Study-wide points: Per published reports, the classifier diagnosed cytomegalovirus status with high specificity and sensitivity.

Material: PBMCs. This TCR came from a woman aged 25 to 39 in good health and CMV-seropositive. This chain links TRBV7-2 with TRBJ1-6; TRBD1 is a possible D gene (5 bases). The CDR3 here is CASSLGQGYSPLHF. DNA of the CDR3: TGTGCCAGCAGCTTAGGGCAGGGTTATTCACCCCTCCACTTT.